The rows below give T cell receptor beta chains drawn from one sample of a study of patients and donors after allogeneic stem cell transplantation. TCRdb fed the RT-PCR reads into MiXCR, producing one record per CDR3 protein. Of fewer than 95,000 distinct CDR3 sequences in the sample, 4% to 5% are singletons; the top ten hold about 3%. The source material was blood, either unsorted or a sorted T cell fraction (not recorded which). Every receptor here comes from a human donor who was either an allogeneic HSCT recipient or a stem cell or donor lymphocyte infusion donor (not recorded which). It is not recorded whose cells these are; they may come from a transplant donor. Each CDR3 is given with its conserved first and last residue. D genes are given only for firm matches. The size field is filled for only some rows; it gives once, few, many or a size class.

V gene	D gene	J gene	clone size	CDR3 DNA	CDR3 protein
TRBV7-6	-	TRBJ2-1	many	TGTGCCAGCAGCTTAGGAGGGACTGACAATGAGCAGTTCTTC	CASSLGGTDNEQFF
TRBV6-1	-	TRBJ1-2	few	TGTGCCAGCACCCCCGGGGGGACGGACTATGGCTACACCTTC	CASTPGGTDYGYTF
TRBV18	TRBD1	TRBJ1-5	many	TGTGCCAGCTCAGCTGACAGGGTTGTCGGCAATCAGCCCCAGCATTTT	CASSADRVVGNQPQHF
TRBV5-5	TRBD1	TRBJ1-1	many	TGTGCCAGCAGCTCCCAACAGGGGTCCATGAACACTGAAGCTTTCTTT	CASSSQQGSMNTEAFF
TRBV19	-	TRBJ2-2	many	TGTGCCAGTAGGGCCCCGGGACGCGGCACCGGGGAGCTGTTTTTT	CASRAPGRGTGELFF
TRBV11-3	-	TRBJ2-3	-	TGTGCCAGCAGCTTAGCAGACAGAGCAGATACGCAGTATTTT	CASSLADRADTQYF
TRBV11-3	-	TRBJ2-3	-	TGTGCCAGCAGCCTGGGGGGAGTTGCAGATACGCAGTATTTT	CASSLGGVADTQYF
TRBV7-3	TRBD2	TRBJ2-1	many	TGTGCCAGCAGCTTAATACTAGCGGGAAAGCAAGAGCAGTTCTTC	CASSLILAGKQEQFF
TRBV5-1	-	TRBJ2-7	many	TGCGCCAGCAGCTTGGACGGACAGAGTTCCTACGAGCAGTACTTC	CASSLDGQSSYEQYF
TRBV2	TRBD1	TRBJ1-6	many	TGTGCCAGCAGTGAGATGAACAGGGGCCGATATAATTCACCCCTCCACTTT	CASSEMNRGRYNSPLHF
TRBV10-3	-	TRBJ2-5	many	TGTGCCATCAACAAGGGATCGGGGGCCCAAGAGACCCAGTACTTC	CAINKGSGAQETQYF
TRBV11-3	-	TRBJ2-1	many	TGTGCCAGCAGCCCGGGACGCAATGAGCAGTTCTTC	CASSPGRNEQFF
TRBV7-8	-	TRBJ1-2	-	TGTGCCAGCAGCCAAGACAGGCAGTATGGCTACACCTTC	CASSQDRQYGYTF
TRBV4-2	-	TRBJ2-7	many	TGTGCCAGCAGCCAAGGCGTGACTTCTACCTACGAGCAGTACTTC	CASSQGVTSTYEQYF
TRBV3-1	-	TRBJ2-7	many	TGTGCCAGCAGCCAAGCGGGGGTTACCTACGAGCAGTACTTC	CASSQAGVTYEQYF
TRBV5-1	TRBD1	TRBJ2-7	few	TGCGCCAGCAGCTTGGGGACAGGGCTGGGCGAGCAGTACTTC	CASSLGTGLGEQYF
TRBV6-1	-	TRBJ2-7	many	TGTGCCAGCAGAAGCCCGGATCTTTGGTCTGGCGAGCAGTACTTC	CASRSPDLWSGEQYF
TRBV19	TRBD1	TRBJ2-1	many	TGTGCCAGTAGCCCTCGGGACAGGGTAAACGAGATGGTGTACAATGAGCAGTTCTTC	CASSPRDRVNEMVYNEQFF
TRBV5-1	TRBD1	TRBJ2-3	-	TGCGCCAGCAGCTTGGCCTCTGGCCTACAGGGGCGCGCAGATACGCAGTATTTT	CASSLASGLQGRADTQYF
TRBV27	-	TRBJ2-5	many	TGTGCCAGCAGTTTCAACGGCTTGGCTCAAGAGACCCAGTACTTC	CASSFNGLAQETQYF
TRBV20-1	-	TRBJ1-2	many	TGCAGTGCTAGTAGGGGGGAAGGCTACACCTTC	CSASRGEGYTF
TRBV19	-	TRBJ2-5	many	TGTGCCAGTAGTATGGCGGGGAAAGAGACCCAGTACTTC	CASSMAGKETQYF
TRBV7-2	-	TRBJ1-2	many	TGTGCCAGCAGCTTATCTGGGGAAGGCTATGGCTACACCTTC	CASSLSGEGYGYTF
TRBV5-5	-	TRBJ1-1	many	TGTGCCAGCAGCTTGCCAGGAAACACTGAAGCTTTCTTT	CASSLPGNTEAFF
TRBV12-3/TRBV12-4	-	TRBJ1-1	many	TGTGCCAGCAGCCTCTGGGGAGGGGAGGCTTTCTTT	CASSLWGGEAFF
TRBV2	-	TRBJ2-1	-	TGTGCCAGCAGTACCCAATCGGGTGCTGAGCAGTTCTTC	CASSTQSGAEQFF
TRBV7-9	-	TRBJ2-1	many	TGTGCCAGCAGCCGTGGGGAGGTGGGTGAGCAGTTCTTC	CASSRGEVGEQFF
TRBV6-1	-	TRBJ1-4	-	TGTGCCAGCAGCGTTTTTGGAGGGAATGAAAAACTGTTTTTT	CASSVFGGNEKLFF
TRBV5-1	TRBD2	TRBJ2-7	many	TGCGCCAGCAGCTTAGCGGGGACCTACGAGCAGTACTTC	CASSLAGTYEQYF
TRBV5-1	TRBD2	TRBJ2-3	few	TGCGCCAGCAGCGTGGGACTAGCGGGGGGAAGCACAGATACGCAGTATTTT	CASSVGLAGGSTDTQYF
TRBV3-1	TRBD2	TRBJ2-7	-	TGTGCCAGCAGCACCCCGGGGGGGCAGTACTTC	CASSTPGGQYF
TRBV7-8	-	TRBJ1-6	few	TGTGCCAGCAGTGACAGACATAATTCACCCCTCCACTTT	CASSDRHNSPLHF
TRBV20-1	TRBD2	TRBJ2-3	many	TGCAGTGCTAGAATTAGCGGGACAGATACGCAGTATTTT	CSARISGTDTQYF
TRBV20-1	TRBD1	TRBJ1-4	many	TGCAGTGCTAGAGATCCCAAACAACAGGGGGAACTGTTTTTT	CSARDPKQQGELFF